Below are 23 T cell receptor beta chains sequenced from a single sample in a study of CD8+CD57+ T cells in acquired aplastic anemia. Previously, flow cytometry had revealed CD8+CD57+ cell expansion in the patients chosen for sequencing. It was genomic DNA that served as the template for profiling TCR beta VDJ and CDR3. TCRdb ran MiXCR on the reads and lists one entry per CDR3 protein. The data hold under 250,000 distinct CDR3 sequences, with around half observed a single time. Material for sequencing was sorted CD4+, CD8+, or CD8+CD57+ T cells (not recorded which) from PBMCs. These receptors originate from a human donor with aplastic anemia.

In this sample, this clonotype turned up many times. The J gene is TRBJ1-1, the V gene TRBV5-4; TRBD1 aligns across 9 bases. The CDR3 is 16 residues long. Unmatched junction bases numbered 8, after V lost 4 bases and J lost 1 base. Per the germline V gene, CDR1 is SGHNT and CDR2 is YYREEE (reference sequence). CDR3 region: CASSQLWDRENTEAFF. CDR3 nucleotide sequence: TGTGCCAGCAGCCAACTGTGGGACAGGGAGAACACTGAAGCTTTCTTT.

This clonotype was counted a few times. V and J are TRBV15 and TRBJ2-1, with D perhaps TRBD1 or TRBD2 (6 bases each). This CDR3 region has 18 residues. Trimming took 2 bases from V and 10 from J, leaving 27 bases between them. Germline CDR1 is LNHNV and CDR2 is YYDKDF (reference sequence). The CDR3 coding sequence is TGTGCCACCAGCAGAACTACGCCCGGGACAACTGGCGGGGAGGAGCAGTTCTTC. This encodes CATSRTTPGTTGGEEQFF.

This sequence joins TRBV7-9 and TRBJ2-5, with 10 bases aligning to TRBD2. V shed 5 bases and J 5 bases; nucleotides not matched to a gene: 8. Germline V lookup: CDR1 SEHNR, CDR2 FQNEAQ (reference sequence). The CDR3 is 15 residues long. This CDR3 reads CASSRGLAERETQYF. CDR3 DNA: TGTGCCAGCAGCCGAGGACTAGCGGAAAGGGAGACCCAGTACTTC. Full variable domain (outside the CDR3, taken from reference TRBV7-9 and TRBJ2-5): DTGVSQNPRHKITKRGQNVTFRCDPISEHNRLYWYRQTLGQGPEFLTYFQNEAQLEKSRLLSDRFSAERPKGSFSTLEIQRTEQGDSAMYLCASSRGLAERETQYFGPGTRLLVL.

The V and J genes are TRBV24-1 and TRBJ2-7; D gene ambiguous. Between the trimmed V and J ends, which lost 0 bases and 6 bases, there was a span of 5 bases. The germline V gene encodes CDR1 KGHDR and CDR2 SFDVKD. The CDR3 covers 12 residues. CDR3 amino acids: CATSDLLGEQYF. The CDR3 DNA reads TGTGCCACCAGTGATTTGCTGGGCGAGCAGTACTTC.

This clonotype occurred once. The rearrangement links TRBV7-3 to TRBJ1-2, with D unresolved. Germline V gene sequence: CDR1 SGHTA, CDR2 FQGTGA. CDR3 size: 11 residues. V was trimmed by 5 bases and J by 5 bases, leaving 6 bases between them. This CDR3 reads CASSAAYGYTF. In nucleotides, the CDR3 is TGTGCCAGCAGCGCAGCATATGGCTACACCTTC.

This chain connects TRBV12-3 or TRBV12-4 to TRBJ2-1; 7 positions match TRBD2. The CDR3 consists of 15 residues. The ends lost 6 bases at V and 5 bases at J; junction bases unmatched: 10. CDR3 in DNA: TGTGCCAGCAGCCCCCGGGCGGGGGTCAACAATGAGCAGTTCTTC. Residues: CASSPRAGVNNEQFF.

This clonotype occurred once. This chain uses TRBV29-1 with TRBJ2-5, with 8 bases aligning to TRBD1. From germline, CDR1 is SQVTM and CDR2 ANQGSEA. This CDR3 comprises 13 residues. The ends lost 4 bases at V and 4 bases at J; junction bases unmatched: 5. The CDR3 DNA follows: TGCAGCGTTGCACCAGGGGGCGGAGAGACCCAGTACTTC. Amino acids: CSVAPGGGETQYF.

This clonotype was picked up a small number of times. The chain is built from TRBV6-5 and TRBJ1-1, with D tentatively TRBD1 (6 bases). Germline lookup yields CDR1 MNHEY and CDR2 SVGAGI. V was trimmed by 10 bases and J by 5 bases, leaving 17 bases between them. This CDR3 spans 13 amino acids. CDR3 residues: CAIPGTRSTEAFF. CDR3 nucleotides: TGTGCCATTCCCGGGACAAGGTCTACTGAAGCTTTCTTT.

This clonotype was observed at least ten times. The genes are TRBV2 and TRBJ2-1; D is possibly TRBD1 or TRBD2 (6 bases each). The CDR3 runs to 10 residues. Trimming pared 10 bases from V and 15 bases from J, leaving 16 bases between. Germline V CDR1 and CDR2: SNHLY, FYNNEI. The CDR3 region is CATRGPRAFF. The DNA of the CDR3 is TGTGCCACCCGGGGGCCGAGGGCGTTCTTC.

This clonotype was found many times. CDR3 DNA sequence: TGTGCCAGCAGTGAGGACGGCACTAATTCACCCCTCCACTTT. This translates into CASSEDGTNSPLHF. The rearrangement links TRBV6-4 to TRBJ1-6; D uncertain. The CDR3 length is 14 residues. V was shortened by 3 bases and J by 6 bases, with 9 bases between the two germline ends. Germline CDR1 MRHNA, CDR2 SNTAGT.

This chain connects TRBV20-1 to TRBJ2-7, with a tentative D call TRBD2 (5 bases). From germline, CDR1 is DFQATT and CDR2 SNEGSKA (reference sequence). There are 13 residues in the CDR3. V lost 5 bases, J lost 2 bases, and 13 bases lay in between. In DNA, the CDR3 is TGCAGTGCTGGAGCACTAGTCACCTACGAGCAGTACTTC. Encoded protein: CSAGALVTYEQYF.

This clonotype was observed at least ten times. J is TRBJ1-2 and V is TRBV4-1, with unresolved D. The CDR3 runs 13 residues. Trimming stripped 4 bases from V and 7 bases from J, with 13 bases between. The V gene's germline CDR1 is MGHRA and CDR2 YSYEKL. CDR3 sequence: CASSLGPSGGYTF. The CDR3 DNA sequence: TGCGCCAGCAGCCTAGGTCCCTCCGGTGGCTACACCTTC.

This clonotype occurred a few times. V gene TRBV6-5 combines with J gene TRBJ2-3; 7 nucleotides match TRBD2. CDR1 and CDR2 (germline): MNHEY, SVGAGI. V was clipped by 0 bases and J by 0 bases; unmatched bases: 6. CDR3 size: 17 residues. CDR3 in DNA: TGTGCCAGCAGTTACTCGGGGGGGTATTCTAGCACAGATACGCAGTATTTT. This sequence encodes CASSYSGGYSSTDTQYF.

The CDR3 loop reads CSAILGSYGYTF. The CDR3 DNA reads as TGCAGTGCTATTTTGGGAAGCTATGGCTACACCTTC. The chain uses TRBV20-1 and TRBJ1-2; D gene unclear. The CDR3 consists of 12 residues. Trimming took off 4 bases at V and 4 bases at J, with 10 bases between the two ends. The germline CDR1 and CDR2 sequences are DFQATT and SNEGSKA (reference sequence).

A single count supports this clonotype. The V call is TRBV14, the J call TRBJ2-5, with no clear D. Per germline, CDR1 SGHDN and CDR2 FVKESK. The CDR3 has 10 residues. V lost 1 base, J lost 10 bases, and 4 bases lay in between. CDR3 nucleotides: TGTGCCAGCAGCCAAGGACTCCAGTACTTC. Translated, it gives CASSQGLQYF.

This clonotype was observed many times. The gene calls are TRBV2 and TRBJ1-2; D call uncertain. Germline assignment: CDR1 SNHLY and CDR2 FYNNEI. V lost 4 bases to trimming and J lost 0 bases, with 6 bases between them. The CDR3 contains 13 residues. The CDR3 is CASSGRPNYGYTF. CDR3 sequence (DNA): TGTGCCAGCAGTGGACGGCCTAACTATGGCTACACCTTC.

The chain carries TRBV19 and TRBJ1-2, with a weak D call TRBD1 (5 bases). The V gene's germline CDR1 is LNHDA and CDR2 SQIVND (reference sequence). The CDR3 sequence is 13 residues long. V was cut by 3 bases and J by 8 bases, with 13 bases left in between. In nucleotides, the CDR3 is TGTGCCAGTAGTATCTGGCAGGGCAAGGGCTACACCTTC. Translated: CASSIWQGKGYTF.

This clonotype was counted at least ten times. The chain links TRBV24-1 to TRBJ1-3; 9 bases align to TRBD1. Germline CDR1 KGHDR, CDR2 SFDVKD. V lost 4 bases to trimming and J lost 3 bases; unmatched junction nucleotides: 6. The CDR3 consists of 16 residues. CDR3 in amino acids: CATSEKGQGDGNTIYF. As DNA, the CDR3 is TGTGCCACCAGTGAGAAGGGACAGGGAGATGGAAACACCATATATTTT.

V gene TRBV14 combines with J gene TRBJ1-1; D may be TRBD1 (6 bases). The V gene's germline CDR1 is SGHDN and CDR2 FVKESK. With 0 bases removed from V and 0 bases from J, the gap between germline ends came to 17 bases. The CDR3 is 18 amino acids. The CDR3 DNA is TGTGCCAGCAGCCAAGAGATGCGGGGGGCAGCAGTGAACACTGAAGCTTTCTTT. Its protein is CASSQEMRGAAVNTEAFF.

This clonotype occurred many times. J is TRBJ1-3 and V is TRBV7-9, with unresolved D. The CDR3 has 14 residues. The V gene's germline CDR1 is SEHNR and CDR2 FQNEAQ (reference sequence). Trimming took off 5 bases at V and 0 bases at J, with 8 bases between the two ends. The chain's CDR3 is CASSAGHSGNTIYF. The DNA for the CDR3 is TGTGCCAGCAGCGCAGGCCACTCTGGAAACACCATATATTTT.

This clonotype has a count of ten or more. The rearrangement uses TRBV10-2 and TRBJ2-7; TRBD2 agrees at 14 bases. The V segment lost 6 bases and the J segment 5 bases; nucleotides outside the gene matches: 6. Germline-derived CDR1 and CDR2 are WSHSY and SAAADI. The CDR3 is made up of 15 amino acids. CDR3 bases: TGCGCCAGCAGGGGGACTAGCGGGAGACCCCACGAGCAGTACTTC. This gives the protein CASRGTSGRPHEQYF.

With regard to this clonotype: A single base separates this from a much larger clone, so it may be a read error. The chain uses TRBV6-4 and TRBJ2-1; 10 nucleotides line up with TRBD2. The V gene's germline CDR1 is MRHNA and CDR2 SNTAGT. The CDR3 consists of 13 residues. The CDR3 sequence is CAGSDGTSVQQFF. The CDR3 DNA reads as TGTGCCGGCAGCGACGGGACTAGCGTTCAGCAGTTCTTC.

V is TRBV10-3 and J is TRBJ2-7, with 13 bases fitting TRBD2. CDR1 is ENHRY, CDR2 SYGVKD, per germline. Trimming took 8 bases from V and 5 from J; bases not matched to a gene: 3. The CDR3 covers 13 residues. For the CDR3, the DNA is TGTGCCATCGGACTAGCGGGAGCGAACGAGCAGTACTTC. Protein sequence: CAIGLAGANEQYF.